This entry describes one T cell receptor beta chain. Source study methods: In the immunoSEQ data, sequences were junction-only and lacked quality scores, so filtering differed. Generated by immunoSEQ multiplex PCR, the TCRdb table keeps only in-frame clones and is missing some. Clone size and V and J calls were adopted from that table, with D and trimming inferred from the DNA. The table lists about 2.3 million clones, approximately 93% of them singletons. The donor cohort consisted entirely of Caucasian adults residing in Nashville, Tennessee. The source of the sample is a study of shared clonotypes between healthy human individuals. Across the study: Per donor, CD8 memory used one plate, CD8 naive used two, CD4 memory used three and CD4 naive used three.

The CDR3 length is 14 residues. Trimming removed 6 bases from V and 4 bases from J; junction bases left unmatched: 11. The germline V gene encodes CDR1 SQVTM and CDR2 ANQGSEA. The source material was naive CD4+ T cells from PBMCs. The sample's subset: CD45RA+ positively selected. The chain links TRBV29-1 to TRBJ2-5; 7 positions match TRBD2. This receptor was obtained from a man aged 18 to 29 in good health. Some clones in this sample may be carry-over from other donors' samples. CDR3 nucleotide sequence: TGCAGCGTCCCCTTGCTGGCGGGAGTAGAGACCCAGTACTTC. Amino acid sequence: CSVPLLAGVETQYF.